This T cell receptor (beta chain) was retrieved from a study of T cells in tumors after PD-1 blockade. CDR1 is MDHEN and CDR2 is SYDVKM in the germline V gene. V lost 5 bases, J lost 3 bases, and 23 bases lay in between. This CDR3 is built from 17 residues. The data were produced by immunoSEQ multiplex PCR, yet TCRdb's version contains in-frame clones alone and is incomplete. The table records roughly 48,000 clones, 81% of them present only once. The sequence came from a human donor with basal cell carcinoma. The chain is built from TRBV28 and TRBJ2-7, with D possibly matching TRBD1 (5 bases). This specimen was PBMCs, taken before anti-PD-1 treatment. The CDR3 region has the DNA TGTGCCAGCAGTCCCCCTATAGCAGGGTTATTACTCTACGAGCAGTACTTC. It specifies CASSPPIAGLLLYEQYF.